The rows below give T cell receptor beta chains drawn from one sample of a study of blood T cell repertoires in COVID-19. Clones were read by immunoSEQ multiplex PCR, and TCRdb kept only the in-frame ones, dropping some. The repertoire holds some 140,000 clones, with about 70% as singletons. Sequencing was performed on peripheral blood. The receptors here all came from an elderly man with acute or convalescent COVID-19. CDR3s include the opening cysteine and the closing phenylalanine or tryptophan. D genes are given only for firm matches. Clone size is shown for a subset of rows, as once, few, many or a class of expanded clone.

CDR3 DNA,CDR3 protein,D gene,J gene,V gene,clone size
TGTGCCAGCTCATCGACAGGGGGCTACGCTGAAGCTTTCTTT,CASSSTGGYAEAFF,TRBD1,TRBJ1-1,TRBV18,NA
TGTGCCAGCAGCCCGGACTTTAGGTTGCAGTATTTT,CASSPDFRLQYF,NA,TRBJ2-3,TRBV6-5,NA
TGTGCCAGTACCACTGGCGGGGAGCTGTTTTTT,CASTTGGELFF,NA,TRBJ2-2,TRBV19,NA
TGTGCCAGTAACCCAGGGACATTCTCTGGAAACACCATATATTTT,CASNPGTFSGNTIYF,NA,TRBJ1-3,TRBV19,NA
TGTGCCAGCAGCTTGGGGGGAGATTCACCCCTCCACTTT,CASSLGGDSPLHF,NA,TRBJ1-6,TRBV3-1/TRBV3-2,NA
TGTGCCAGCAGTTACATGGCAGGATATAATGGCTACACCTTC,CASSYMAGYNGYTF,NA,TRBJ1-2,TRBV6-2/TRBV6-3,few
TGTGCCACCAGTGATTTCGGCAGGGGGAGAAACACCATATATTTT,CATSDFGRGRNTIYF,TRBD1,TRBJ1-3,TRBV24-1,NA
TGTGCCAGCAGCCAAGACCCGGGGGATTTACTCCACTTT,CASSQDPGDLLHF,NA,TRBJ1-6,TRBV4-2,NA
TGTGCCAGCAGCCCACCCTTAGCCGGGGCCTACGAGCAGTACTTC,CASSPPLAGAYEQYF,NA,TRBJ2-7,TRBV28,NA
TGTGCCAGCATAGGGGACACTGAAGCTTTCTTT,CASIGDTEAFF,NA,TRBJ1-1,TRBV28,few
TGTGCCAGCAGCCAAGATAGAGGTTCGGGTGAAAAACTGTTTTTT,CASSQDRGSGEKLFF,NA,TRBJ1-4,TRBV4-2,NA
TGTGCCAGCAGCGCCCAGGGGGCTTCCTACAATGAGCAGTTCTTC,CASSAQGASYNEQFF,TRBD1,TRBJ2-1,TRBV7-2,NA
TGTGCCAGCAGCCACAGGGAGGGTAATGAAAAACTGTTTTTT,CASSHREGNEKLFF,NA,TRBJ1-4,TRBV28,NA
TGTGCCAGCAGCGCAGGGTTGCTCCAAGAGACCCAGTACTTC,CASSAGLLQETQYF,NA,TRBJ2-5,TRBV6-5,NA
TGCGCCAGCAGCCCCGGGACTAGCGGTAATGAGCAGTTCTTC,CASSPGTSGNEQFF,TRBD2,TRBJ2-1,TRBV5-1,NA
TGTGCCAGCAGCAGACAGGGGGCCGTCTATGGCTACACCTTC,CASSRQGAVYGYTF,TRBD1,TRBJ1-2,TRBV28,NA
TGTGCCAGCAGCGTTGGACAGAGTTTCAATCAGCCCCAGCATTTT,CASSVGQSFNQPQHF,NA,TRBJ1-5,TRBV9,NA
TGTGCCAGCAGCCCCTCTGTCGGGGGGTCAGAAGAGACCCAGTACTTC,CASSPSVGGSEETQYF,TRBD2,TRBJ2-5,TRBV9,NA
TGTGCCAGCAGTCCTCCCTTGGGCAGGAAAGAATACAATGAGCAGTTCTTC,CASSPPLGRKEYNEQFF,NA,TRBJ2-1,TRBV27,NA
TGTGCCTGGAGGTCACTAACTCTGGGGAACACTGAAGCTTTCTTT,CAWRSLTLGNTEAFF,NA,TRBJ1-1,TRBV30,NA
TGCGCCAGCAGCCAAGGGGGACAGGGAGTCGGGTACGAGCAGTACTTC,CASSQGGQGVGYEQYF,TRBD1,TRBJ2-7,TRBV4-3,once
TGTGCCATCAGGGAGGCCCGCGATGAGCAGTTCTTC,CAIREARDEQFF,NA,TRBJ2-1,TRBV10-3,NA
TGTGCCAGCAGTTCCGAGACAGGGGGCCTAAGCGGGGAGCTGTTTTTT,CASSSETGGLSGELFF,TRBD1,TRBJ2-2,TRBV6-2/TRBV6-3,NA
TGTGCCAGCAGTTACTTGGACAGGCGGACTGAAGCTTTCTTT,CASSYLDRRTEAFF,TRBD1,TRBJ1-1,TRBV6-5,few
TGTGCCATCAGACCGGGACAGGGCTCGGGGAACACTGAAGCTTTCTTT,CAIRPGQGSGNTEAFF,TRBD1,TRBJ1-1,TRBV10-3,once
TGCGCCAGCAGCTTGTACGGACAGGATAATCAGCCCCAGCATTTT,CASSLYGQDNQPQHF,TRBD1,TRBJ1-5,TRBV5-1,many
TGTGCCATCAGTGTTCCTAGCACAGATACGCAGTATTTT,CAISVPSTDTQYF,NA,TRBJ2-3,TRBV10-3,NA
TGTGCCAGCAGCTTTCCACAGGCAGGGGGTGGCTACACCTTC,CASSFPQAGGGYTF,TRBD1,TRBJ1-2,TRBV7-2,NA
TGTGCCAGCAGGTGGGACAGGGGTTGGTATAATTCACCCCTCCACTTT,CASRWDRGWYNSPLHF,TRBD1,TRBJ1-6,TRBV11-2,NA